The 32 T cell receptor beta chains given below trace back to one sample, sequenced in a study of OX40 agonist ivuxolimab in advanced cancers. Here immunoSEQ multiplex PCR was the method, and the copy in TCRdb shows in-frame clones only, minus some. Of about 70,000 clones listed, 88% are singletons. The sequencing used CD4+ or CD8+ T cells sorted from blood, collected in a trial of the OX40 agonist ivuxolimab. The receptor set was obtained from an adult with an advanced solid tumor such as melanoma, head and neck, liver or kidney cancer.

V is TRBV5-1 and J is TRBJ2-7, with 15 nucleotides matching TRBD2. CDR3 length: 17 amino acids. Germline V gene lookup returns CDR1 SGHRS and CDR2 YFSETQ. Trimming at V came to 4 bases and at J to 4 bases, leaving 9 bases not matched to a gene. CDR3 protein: CASSLRTSGGAYYEQYF. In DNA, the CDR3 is TGCGCCAGCAGCCTACGGACTAGCGGGGGGGCCTATTACGAGCAGTACTTC.

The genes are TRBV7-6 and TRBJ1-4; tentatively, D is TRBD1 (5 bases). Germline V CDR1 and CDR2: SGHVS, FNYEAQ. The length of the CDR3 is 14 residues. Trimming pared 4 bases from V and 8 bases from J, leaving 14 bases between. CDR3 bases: TGTGCCAGCAGCTCCCGGGGAAGGGACGAAAAACTGTTTTTT. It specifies CASSSRGRDEKLFF. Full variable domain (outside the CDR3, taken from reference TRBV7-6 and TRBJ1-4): GAGVSQSPRYKVTKRGQDVALRCDPISGHVSLYWYRQALGQGPEFLTYFNYEAQQDKSGLPNDRFSAERPEGSISTLTIQRTEQRDSAMYRCASSSRGRDEKLFFGSGTQLSVL.

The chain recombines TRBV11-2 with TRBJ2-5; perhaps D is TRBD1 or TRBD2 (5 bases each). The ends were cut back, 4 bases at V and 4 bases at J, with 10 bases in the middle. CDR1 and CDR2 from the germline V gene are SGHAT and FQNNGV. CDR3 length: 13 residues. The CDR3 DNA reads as TGTGCCAGCAGCTATACGGGACGAGAGACCCAGTACTTC. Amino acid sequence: CASSYTGRETQYF.

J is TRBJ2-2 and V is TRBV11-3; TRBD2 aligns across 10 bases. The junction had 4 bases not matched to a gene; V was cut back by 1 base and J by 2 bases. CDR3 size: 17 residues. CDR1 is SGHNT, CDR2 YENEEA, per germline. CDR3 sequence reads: CASSLALAGGNTGELFF. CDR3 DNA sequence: TGTGCCAGCAGCTTAGCTTTAGCGGGAGGAAACACCGGGGAGCTGTTTTTT.

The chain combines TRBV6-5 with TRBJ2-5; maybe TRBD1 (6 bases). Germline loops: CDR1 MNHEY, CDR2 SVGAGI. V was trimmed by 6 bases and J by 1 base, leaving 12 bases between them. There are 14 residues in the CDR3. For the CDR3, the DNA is TGTGCCAGCAGCTACAACAGGGCCCAAGAGACCCAGTACTTC. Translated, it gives CASSYNRAQETQYF.

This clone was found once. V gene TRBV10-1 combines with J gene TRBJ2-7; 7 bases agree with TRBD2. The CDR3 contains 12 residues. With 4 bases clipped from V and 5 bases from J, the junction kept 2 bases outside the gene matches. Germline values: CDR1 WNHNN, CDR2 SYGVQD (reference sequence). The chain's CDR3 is CASSGGRDEQYF. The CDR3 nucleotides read TGCGCCAGCAGTGGGGGGAGGGACGAGCAGTACTTC.

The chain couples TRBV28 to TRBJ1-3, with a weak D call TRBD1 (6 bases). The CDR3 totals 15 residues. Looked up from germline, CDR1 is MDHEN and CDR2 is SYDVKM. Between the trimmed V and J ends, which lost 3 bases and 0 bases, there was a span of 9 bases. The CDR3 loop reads CASSFQGGSGNTIYF. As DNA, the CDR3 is TGTGCCAGCAGTTTCCAAGGGGGCTCTGGAAACACCATATATTTT.

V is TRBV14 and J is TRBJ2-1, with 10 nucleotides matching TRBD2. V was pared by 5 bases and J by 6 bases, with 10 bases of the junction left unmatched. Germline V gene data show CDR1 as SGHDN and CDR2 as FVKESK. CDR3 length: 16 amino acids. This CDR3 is CASSSWTSGSSNEQFF. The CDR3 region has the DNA TGTGCCAGCAGCTCTTGGACTAGCGGATCGTCCAATGAGCAGTTCTTC.

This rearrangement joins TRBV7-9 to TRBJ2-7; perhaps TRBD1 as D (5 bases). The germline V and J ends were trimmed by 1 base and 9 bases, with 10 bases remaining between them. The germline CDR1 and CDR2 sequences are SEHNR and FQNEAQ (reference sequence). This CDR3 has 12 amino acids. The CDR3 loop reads CASSLDRSAQYF. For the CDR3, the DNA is TGTGCCAGCAGCTTAGACAGGTCCGCGCAGTACTTC.

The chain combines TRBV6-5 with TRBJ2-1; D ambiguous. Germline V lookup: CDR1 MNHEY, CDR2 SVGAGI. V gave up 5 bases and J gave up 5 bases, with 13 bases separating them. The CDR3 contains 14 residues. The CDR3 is CASSRDTADNEQFF. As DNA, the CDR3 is TGTGCCAGCAGTCGAGACACAGCCGACAATGAGCAGTTCTTC.

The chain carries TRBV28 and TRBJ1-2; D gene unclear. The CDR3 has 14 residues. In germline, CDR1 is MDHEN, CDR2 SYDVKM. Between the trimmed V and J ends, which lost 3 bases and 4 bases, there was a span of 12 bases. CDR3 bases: TGTGCCAGCAGTTTTCAGAGGACCCCCTATGGCTACACCTTC. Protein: CASSFQRTPYGYTF.

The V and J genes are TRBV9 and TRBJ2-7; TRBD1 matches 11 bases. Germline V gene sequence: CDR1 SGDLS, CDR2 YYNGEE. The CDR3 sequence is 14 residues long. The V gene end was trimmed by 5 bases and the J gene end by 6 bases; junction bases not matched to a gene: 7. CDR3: CASRRTGGFGEQYF. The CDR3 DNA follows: TGTGCCAGCAGGCGGACAGGGGGCTTCGGCGAGCAGTACTTC.

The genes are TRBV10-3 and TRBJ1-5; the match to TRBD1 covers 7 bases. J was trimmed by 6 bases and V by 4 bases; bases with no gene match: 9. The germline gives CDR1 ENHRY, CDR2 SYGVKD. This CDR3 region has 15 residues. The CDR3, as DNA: TGTGCCATCAGTGGTGAGGGGGCGCGGAGTCAGCCCCAGCATTTT. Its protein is CAISGEGARSQPQHF.

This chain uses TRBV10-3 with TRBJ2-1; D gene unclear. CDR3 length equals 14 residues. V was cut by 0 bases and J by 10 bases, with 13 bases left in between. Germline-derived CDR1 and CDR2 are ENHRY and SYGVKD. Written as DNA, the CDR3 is TGTGCCATCAGTGAGTCGATGGTGTGGGCCGAGCAGTTCTTC. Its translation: CAISESMVWAEQFF.

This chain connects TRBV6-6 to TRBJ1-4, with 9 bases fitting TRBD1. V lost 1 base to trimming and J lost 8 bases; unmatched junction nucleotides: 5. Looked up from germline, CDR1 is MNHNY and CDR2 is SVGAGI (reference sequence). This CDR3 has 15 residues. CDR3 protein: CASSYFWTGVEKLFF. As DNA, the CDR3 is TGTGCCAGCAGTTACTTCTGGACAGGGGTAGAAAAACTGTTTTTT.

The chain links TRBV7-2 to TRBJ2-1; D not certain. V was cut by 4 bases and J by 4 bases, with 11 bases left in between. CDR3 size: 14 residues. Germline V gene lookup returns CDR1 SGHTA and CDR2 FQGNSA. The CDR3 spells CASSSPGIYNEQFF. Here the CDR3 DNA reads TGTGCCAGCAGCTCCCCAGGAATATACAATGAGCAGTTCTTC.

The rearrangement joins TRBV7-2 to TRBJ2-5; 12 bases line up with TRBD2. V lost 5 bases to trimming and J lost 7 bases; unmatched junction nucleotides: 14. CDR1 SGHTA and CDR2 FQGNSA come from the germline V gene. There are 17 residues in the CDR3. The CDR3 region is CASSQLSWTSGAGTQYF. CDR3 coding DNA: TGTGCCAGCAGCCAACTTTCGTGGACTAGCGGGGCGGGGACCCAGTACTTC.

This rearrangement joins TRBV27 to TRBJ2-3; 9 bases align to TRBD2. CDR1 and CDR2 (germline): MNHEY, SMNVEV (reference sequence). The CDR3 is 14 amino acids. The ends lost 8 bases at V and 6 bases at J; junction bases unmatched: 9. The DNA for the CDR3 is TGTGCCAGCCCTGGGGCTAGCGGGGTGGATACGCAGTATTTT. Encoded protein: CASPGASGVDTQYF.

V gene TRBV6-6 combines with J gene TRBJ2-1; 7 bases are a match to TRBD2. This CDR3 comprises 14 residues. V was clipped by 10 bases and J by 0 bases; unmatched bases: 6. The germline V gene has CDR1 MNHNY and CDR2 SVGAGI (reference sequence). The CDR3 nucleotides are TGTGCCACCACTAGCGCAAGCTCCTACAATGAGCAGTTCTTC. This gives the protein CATTSASSYNEQFF.

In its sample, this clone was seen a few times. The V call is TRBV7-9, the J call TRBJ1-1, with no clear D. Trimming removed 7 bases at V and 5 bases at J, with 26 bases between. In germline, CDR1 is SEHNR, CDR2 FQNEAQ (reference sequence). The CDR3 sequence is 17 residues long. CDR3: CASNPPLRLGMGTEAFF. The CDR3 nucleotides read TGTGCCAGCAATCCTCCACTCCGCTTGGGCATGGGGACTGAAGCTTTCTTT. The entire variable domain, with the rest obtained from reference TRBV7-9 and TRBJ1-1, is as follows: DTGVSQNPRHKITKRGQNVTFRCDPISEHNRLYWYRQTLGQGPEFLTYFQNEAQLEKSRLLSDRFSAERPKGSFSTLEIQRTEQGDSAMYLCASNPPLRLGMGTEAFFGQGTRLTVV.

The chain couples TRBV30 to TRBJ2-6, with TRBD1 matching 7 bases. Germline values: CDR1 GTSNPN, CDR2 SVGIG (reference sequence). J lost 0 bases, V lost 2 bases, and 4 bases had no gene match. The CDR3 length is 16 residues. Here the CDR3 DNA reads TGTGCCTGGAGTCCTAACAGGGGCTCTGGGGCCAACGTCCTGACTTTC. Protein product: CAWSPNRGSGANVLTF.

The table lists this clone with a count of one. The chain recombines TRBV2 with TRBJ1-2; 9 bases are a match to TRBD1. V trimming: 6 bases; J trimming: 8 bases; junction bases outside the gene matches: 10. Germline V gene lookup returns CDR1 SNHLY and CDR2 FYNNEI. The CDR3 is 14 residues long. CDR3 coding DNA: TGTGCCAGCAGCGGACAGGGGCAAGTGAGGGGCTACACCTTC. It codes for CASSGQGQVRGYTF.

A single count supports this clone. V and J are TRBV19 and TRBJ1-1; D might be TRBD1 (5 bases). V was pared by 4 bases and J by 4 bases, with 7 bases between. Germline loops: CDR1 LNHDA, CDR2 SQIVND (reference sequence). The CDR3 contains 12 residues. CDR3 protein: CASSRGGTEAFF. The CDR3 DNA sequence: TGTGCCAGTAGTAGGGGGGGCACTGAAGCTTTCTTT.

CDR3 amino acids: CASSEGGAANYGYTF. The CDR3 coding sequence is TGTGCCAGCAGCGAGGGGGGAGCAGCTAACTATGGCTACACCTTC. This chain joins TRBV6-1 and TRBJ1-2; D might be TRBD1 (6 bases). Trimming pared 6 bases from V and 0 bases from J, leaving 14 bases between. CDR3 length: 15 amino acids. Germline-derived CDR1 and CDR2 are MNHNS and SASEGT.

Written as DNA, the CDR3 is TGTGCCAGCAGTCAGAGCGATACTAACTATGGCTACACCTTC. Protein sequence: CASSQSDTNYGYTF. This chain connects TRBV6-1 to TRBJ1-2; no firm D call. The CDR3 spans 14 residues. CDR1 and CDR2 (germline): MNHNS, SASEGT. V was pared by 5 bases and J by 0 bases, with 10 bases between.

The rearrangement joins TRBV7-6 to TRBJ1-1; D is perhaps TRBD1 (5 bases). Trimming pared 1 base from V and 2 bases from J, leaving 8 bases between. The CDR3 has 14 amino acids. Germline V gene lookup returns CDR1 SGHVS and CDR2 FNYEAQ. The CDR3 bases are TGTGCCAGCAGCTTAGGGAGGGGCAACACTGAAGCTTTCTTT. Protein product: CASSLGRGNTEAFF.

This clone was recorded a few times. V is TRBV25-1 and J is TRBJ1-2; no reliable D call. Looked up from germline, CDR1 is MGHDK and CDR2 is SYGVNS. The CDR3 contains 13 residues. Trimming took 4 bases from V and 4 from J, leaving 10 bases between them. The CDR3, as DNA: TGTGCCAGCAGTGGCGGGAACGCCTATGGCTACACCTTC. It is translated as CASSGGNAYGYTF.

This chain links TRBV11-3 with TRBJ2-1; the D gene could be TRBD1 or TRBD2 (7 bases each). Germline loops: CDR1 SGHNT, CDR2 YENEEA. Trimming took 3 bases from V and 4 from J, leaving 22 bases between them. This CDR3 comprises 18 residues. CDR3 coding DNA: TGTGCCAGCAGCTTTGACGCTTCGGGTCAGGGGGGGTACAATGAGCAGTTCTTC. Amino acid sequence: CASSFDASGQGGYNEQFF.

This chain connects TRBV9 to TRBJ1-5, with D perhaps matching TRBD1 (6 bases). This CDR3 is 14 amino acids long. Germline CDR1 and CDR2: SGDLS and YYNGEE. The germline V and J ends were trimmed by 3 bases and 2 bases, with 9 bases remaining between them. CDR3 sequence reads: CASSADSGNQPQHF. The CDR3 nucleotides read TGTGCCAGCAGCGCGGACAGTGGCAATCAGCCCCAGCATTTT.

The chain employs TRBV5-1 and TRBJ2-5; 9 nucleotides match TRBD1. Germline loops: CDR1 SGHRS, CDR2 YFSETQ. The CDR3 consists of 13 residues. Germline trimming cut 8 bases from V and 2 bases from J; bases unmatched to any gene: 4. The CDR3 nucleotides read TGCGCCAGTGGGACAGGGAGTCAAGAGACCCAGTACTTC. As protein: CASGTGSQETQYF.

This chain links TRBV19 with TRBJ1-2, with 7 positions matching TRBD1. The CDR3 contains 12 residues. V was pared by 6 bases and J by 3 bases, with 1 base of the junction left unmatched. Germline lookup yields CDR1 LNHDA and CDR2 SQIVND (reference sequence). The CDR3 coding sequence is TGTGCCAGTAGAGGACAGGACTATGGCTACACCTTC. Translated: CASRGQDYGYTF.

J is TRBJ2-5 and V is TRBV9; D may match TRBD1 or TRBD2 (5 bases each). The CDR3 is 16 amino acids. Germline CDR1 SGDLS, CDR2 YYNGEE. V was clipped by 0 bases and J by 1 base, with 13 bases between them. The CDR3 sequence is CASSVGQWGTQETQYF. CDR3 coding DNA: TGTGCCAGCAGCGTAGGGCAGTGGGGGACCCAAGAGACCCAGTACTTC.